A single sample gave rise to the 23 T cell receptor beta chains below, sequenced in a study of CD8+ T cells in alopecia areata. Following extraction, RNA underwent reverse transcription to cDNA, which served as the sequencing template. Profiling relied on immunoSEQ multiplex PCR, and the TCRdb table lists in-frame clones only, not all of them. The data show around 250,000 clones, roughly two thirds seen once. Sequencing used CD4+ T cells sorted from blood, obtained at week 0. Every receptor here comes from a human donor with alopecia areata.

The V call is TRBV5-1, the J call TRBJ1-2, with 9 bases fitting TRBD1. From germline, CDR1 is SGHRS and CDR2 YFSETQ. The V segment lost 1 base and the J segment 6 bases; nucleotides outside the gene matches: 10. There are 16 residues in the CDR3. DNA of the CDR3: TGCGCCAGCAGCTTGACGTGGATGGGGACAGGGAATGGCTACACCTTC. It is translated as CASSLTWMGTGNGYTF. The full variable domain, its missing parts supplied by reference TRBV5-1 and TRBJ1-2, is KAGVTQTPRYLIKTRGQQVTLSCSPISGHRSVSWYQQTPGQGLQFLFEYFSETQRNKGNFPGRFSGRQFSNSRSEMNVSTLELGDSALYLCASSLTWMGTGNGYTFGSGTRLTVV.

This clone was observed once. The chain is built from TRBV27 and TRBJ1-2; D uncertain. Germline lookup yields CDR1 MNHEY and CDR2 SMNVEV (reference sequence). This CDR3 has 13 residues. The V end was cut by 0 bases, the J end by 3 bases, with 5 bases between. The CDR3 reads CASSLSTDYGYTF. The CDR3 region has the DNA TGTGCCAGCAGTTTATCGACGGACTATGGCTACACCTTC.

The J gene is TRBJ2-5, the V gene TRBV20-1, with no clear D. The CDR3 totals 11 residues. Trimming stripped 2 bases from V and 5 bases from J, with 6 bases between. The V gene's germline CDR1 is DFQATT and CDR2 SNEGSKA (reference sequence). The CDR3 reads CSARLSETQYF. DNA for the CDR3: TGCAGTGCTAGATTGTCGGAGACCCAGTACTTC.

This chain uses TRBV5-4 with TRBJ2-3; D not resolved. V gave up 4 bases and J gave up 9 bases, with 12 bases separating them. The germline CDR1 and CDR2 sequences are SGHNT and YYREEE (reference sequence). CDR3 size: 12 residues. The CDR3 DNA follows: TGTGCCAGCAGCCTTGCTCGCGACACGCAGTATTTT. It encodes CASSLARDTQYF.

The V gene is TRBV9, the J gene TRBJ2-3; maybe TRBD1 (6 bases). Trimming cost V 2 bases and J 5 bases, with 18 bases left between them. This CDR3 contains 16 residues. CDR1 and CDR2 from the germline V gene are SGDLS and YYNGEE. CDR3: CASSVTGWDWKDTQYF. The CDR3, as DNA: TGTGCCAGCAGCGTCACAGGGTGGGATTGGAAAGATACGCAGTATTTT.

The chain has TRBV29-1 and TRBJ2-3; 12 nucleotides align to TRBD2. V was pared by 6 bases and J by 6 bases, with 4 bases of the junction left unmatched. This CDR3 region has 13 residues. Germline loops: CDR1 SQVTM, CDR2 ANQGSEA. CDR3: CSVASGGADTQYF. The CDR3 DNA sequence: TGCAGCGTCGCTAGCGGGGGGGCGGATACGCAGTATTTT.

The rearrangement joins TRBV5-6 to TRBJ2-1; D is undetermined. The V end lost 1 base, the J end lost 14 bases, and 16 bases lay between the germline ends. The germline gives CDR1 SGHDT, CDR2 YYEEEE. The CDR3 has 13 amino acids. The CDR3 DNA follows: TGTGCCAGCAGCTTGCTGGGCGCTATAGGCGAGTTCTTC. Its translation: CASSLLGAIGEFF.

CDR3 in DNA: TGCGCCAGCAGCCAAGGAATAGGGAACACTGAAGCTTTCTTT. Translation: CASSQGIGNTEAFF. The chain employs TRBV4-3 and TRBJ1-1, with unresolved D. Germline V gene sequence: CDR1 LGHNA, CDR2 YSLEER. The CDR3 is 14 amino acids. V was cut by 1 base and J by 1 base, with 7 bases left in between.

This sequence joins TRBV7-3 and TRBJ1-6; no firm D call. From germline, CDR1 is SGHTA and CDR2 FQGTGA. V lost 2 bases and J 10 bases, leaving 12 bases between the germline ends. The CDR3 contains 14 residues. In DNA form, the CDR3 reads TGTGCCAGCAGCTTAGGGGTACTTAGCTCACCCCTCCACTTT. Encoded protein: CASSLGVLSSPLHF.

The chain combines TRBV10-3 with TRBJ2-1; 11 bases are a match to TRBD2. Trimming removed 7 bases from V and 7 bases from J; junction bases left unmatched: 12. Germline V gene sequence: CDR1 ENHRY, CDR2 SYGVKD. The CDR3 runs to 16 residues. CDR3 region: CAITPGLAGGVNEQFF. DNA for the CDR3: TGTGCCATCACACCCGGGCTAGCGGGGGGCGTAAATGAGCAGTTCTTC.

This clone was observed once. CDR3 protein: CASSEKGETQETQYF. CDR3 bases: TGTGCCAGCAGTGAAAAGGGGGAGACTCAAGAGACCCAGTACTTC. V usage is TRBV25-1 and J usage is TRBJ2-5; D may be TRBD1 (6 bases). There are 15 residues in the CDR3. V was clipped by 2 bases and J by 2 bases, with 12 bases between them. Germline V gene sequence: CDR1 MGHDK, CDR2 SYGVNS.

This rearrangement joins TRBV6-1 to TRBJ2-3; no clear D gene. Trimming took off 1 base at V and 5 bases at J, with 10 bases between the two ends. Per germline, CDR1 MNHNS and CDR2 SASEGT. The CDR3 is made up of 14 amino acids. The CDR3 region has the DNA TGTGCCAGCAGTGAAGTATCTGGGAAAGATACGCAGTATTTT. As protein: CASSEVSGKDTQYF.

V usage is TRBV4-2 and J usage is TRBJ2-3, with D uncertain. CDR1 LGHNA and CDR2 YNFKEQ come from the germline V gene. The CDR3 is 12 residues long. With 1 base removed from V and 4 bases from J, the gap between germline ends came to 3 bases. The CDR3 sequence: CASSQAPDTQYF. The CDR3 region has the DNA TGTGCCAGCAGCCAAGCGCCAGATACGCAGTATTTT.

CDR3 residues: CAWGWTGEQFF. The CDR3 nucleotides read TGTGCCTGGGGCTGGACGGGGGAGCAGTTCTTC. The chain employs TRBV30 and TRBJ2-1, with TRBD2 as a possible D gene (5 bases). The CDR3 is 11 residues long. V was pared by 5 bases and J by 10 bases, with 12 bases between. Germline V gene lookup returns CDR1 GTSNPN and CDR2 SVGIG (reference sequence).

The rearrangement joins TRBV27 to TRBJ1-1, with D possibly TRBD1 on 5 matching bases. The V and J ends lost 2 bases and 4 bases respectively, with 11 bases between them. The length of the CDR3 is 14 residues. Germline loops: CDR1 MNHEY, CDR2 SMNVEV (reference sequence). The DNA for the CDR3 is TGTGCCAGCAGTTTACAGGGTGGGGGCACTGAAGCTTTCTTT. It translates to CASSLQGGGTEAFF.

The J gene is TRBJ2-3, the V gene TRBV2; D possibly uses TRBD1 or TRBD2 (6 bases each). CDR1 and CDR2 from the germline V gene are SNHLY and FYNNEI. Trimming stripped 7 bases from V and 1 base from J, with 15 bases between. CDR3 length: 15 amino acids. CDR3 in amino acids: CASTDPGAGTDTQYF. CDR3 bases: TGTGCCAGCACCGACCCGGGGGCGGGCACAGATACGCAGTATTTT. Combining the CDR3 with reference TRBV2 and TRBJ2-3 gives the whole variable domain EPEVTQTPSHQVTQMGQEVILRCVPISNHLYFYWYRQILGQKVEFLVSFYNNEISEKSEIFDDQFSVERPDGSNFTLKIRSTKLEDSAMYFCASTDPGAGTDTQYFGPGTRLTVL.

V usage is TRBV7-2 and J usage is TRBJ2-5, with D unclear. The CDR3 runs 14 residues. The germline gives CDR1 SGHTA, CDR2 FQGNSA. V lost 1 base and J lost 7, with 13 bases in between. This CDR3 is CASSLDGASGTQYF. In nucleotides, the CDR3 is TGTGCCAGCAGCTTAGACGGCGCCTCCGGGACCCAGTACTTC.

The V and J genes are TRBV18 and TRBJ2-7, with D tentatively TRBD1 (5 bases). Germline CDR1 and CDR2: KGHSH and LQKENI. The ends were cut back, 4 bases at V and 5 bases at J, with 15 bases in the middle. CDR3 size: 14 residues. This CDR3 is CASSQGQGVDEQYF. For the CDR3, the DNA is TGTGCCAGCTCACAAGGGCAGGGTGTGGACGAGCAGTACTTC.

The J gene is TRBJ1-6, the V gene TRBV25-1, with D possibly being TRBD1 (6 bases). CDR1 is MGHDK, CDR2 SYGVNS, per germline. V was cut by 4 bases and J by 7 bases, with 14 bases left in between. The CDR3 length is 15 residues. As DNA, the CDR3 is TGTGCCAGCAGTGTCGGCGGCAGGGGCAATTCACCCCTCCACTTT. Amino acids: CASSVGGRGNSPLHF. Using reference TRBV25-1 and TRBJ1-6 for the parts outside the CDR3, the full variable domain is EADIYQTPRYLVIGTGKKITLECSQTMGHDKMYWYQQDPGMELHLIHYSYGVNSTEKGDLSSESTVSRIRTEHFPLTLESARPSHTSQYLCASSVGGRGNSPLHFGNGTRLTVT.

This chain joins TRBV9 and TRBJ1-6, with D perhaps matching TRBD1 (5 bases). The germline V and J ends were trimmed by 0 bases and 8 bases, with 15 bases remaining between them. The CDR3 extends over 16 amino acids. CDR1 and CDR2 (germline): SGDLS, YYNGEE. The DNA of the CDR3 is TGTGCCAGCAGCGTAGCCGGGACCTCCTTGGATTCACCCCTCCACTTT. This codes for CASSVAGTSLDSPLHF. The complete variable domain, with remaining parts taken from reference TRBV9 and TRBJ1-6, reads DSGVTQTPKHLITATGQRVTLRCSPRSGDLSVYWYQQSLDQGLQFLIQYYNGEERAKGNILERFSAQQFPDLHSELNLSSLELGDSALYFCASSVAGTSLDSPLHFGNGTRLTVT.

As regards this clone: The sample contains more than one DNA sequence encoding this CDR3. In DNA form, the CDR3 reads TGTGCCACCAGCAGAGACGGTGGGAACAATGAGCAGTTCTTC. Protein sequence: CATSRDGGNNEQFF. V gene TRBV15 combines with J gene TRBJ2-1; D remains unclear. The CDR3 is 14 amino acids. V lost 0 bases and J 5 bases, leaving 8 bases between the germline ends. In germline, CDR1 is LNHNV, CDR2 YYDKDF (reference sequence).

Here the CDR3 reads CASSFAEGGGYTF. The CDR3 DNA sequence: TGTGCCAGCAGTTTTGCGGAGGGGGGTGGCTACACCTTC. The chain couples TRBV27 to TRBJ1-2; possibly TRBD1 for D (6 bases). The germline V and J ends were trimmed by 3 bases and 7 bases, with 12 bases remaining between them. This CDR3 spans 13 amino acids. Germline V gene sequence: CDR1 MNHEY, CDR2 SMNVEV (reference sequence).

The CDR3 DNA reads as TGTGCCAGCAGTGAGAGGCAGGGGAGGCCCGGGGAGCTGTTTTTT. It translates to CASSERQGRPGELFF. The chain is built from TRBV25-1 and TRBJ2-2, with D tentatively TRBD1 or TRBD2 (6 bases each). Germline V gene lookup returns CDR1 MGHDK and CDR2 SYGVNS. This CDR3 has 15 amino acids. The V and J ends lost 3 bases and 6 bases respectively, with 14 bases between them.